Reported below is one T cell receptor beta chain. Data came from immunoSEQ multiplex PCR; TCRdb stores just in-frame clones and leaves some out. The sample yields some 200,000 clones, more than 65% seen once. This entry belongs to a study of blood T cell repertoires in COVID-19. About the study: Samples of COVID-19 (acute and convalescent) were obtained from the United States, Italy and Spain.

CDR1 and CDR2 (germline): SGHRS, YFSETQ. This CDR3 contains 16 residues. V was trimmed by 0 bases and J by 2 bases, leaving 12 bases between them. The sequence derives from a human donor in a cohort sampled during active COVID-19. The genes are TRBV5-1 and TRBJ1-3, with a tentative D call TRBD1 (5 bases). Source material: peripheral blood. The CDR3 sequence is CASSLVVGGTGNTIYF. The CDR3 region has the DNA TGCGCCAGCAGCTTGGTCGTGGGGGGAACTGGAAACACCATATATTTT.